The text below deals with one T cell receptor beta chain. The data belong to a study of blood T cell repertoires in COVID-19. For the study at large: Donors in the United States, Italy and Spain gave samples during acute or convalescent COVID-19. Sample material is recorded as cDNA or gDNA derived from T cells, B-cell-depleted T cells, or PBMCs.

J gave up 1 base and V 6 bases, and 9 bases lay outside the gene matches. The germline gives CDR1 MDHEN, CDR2 SYDVKM. The CDR3 covers 16 residues. The repertoire was sequenced with immunoSEQ multiplex PCR; TCRdb's copy has only in-frame clones and lacks some. This repertoire shows 60,000 to 85,000 clones, roughly 90% found once; its top ten account for 3.5% to 5.5%. The sequence was obtained from a middle-aged man with active COVID-19. The chain recombines TRBV28 with TRBJ1-1; 9 bases match TRBD1. What was sequenced was peripheral blood. DNA for the CDR3: TGTGCCAGCAGGGGCGGGACAGGGACTAAGAACACTGAAGCTTTCTTT. It encodes CASRGGTGTKNTEAFF.